This T cell receptor (beta chain) comes out of a study of beta chain features in type 1 diabetes. At the level of the study: The study found patients and healthy donors alike in age, gender and cell yields.

Sorting of CD4+ naive, central memory, regulatory and stem cell-like memory cells was performed via CD45RO/CCR7/CD25/CD127/CD95/CD27. After removal of 5 bases from V and 8 bases from J, the junction contained 8 bases not matched to a gene. The CDR3 has 15 residues. Germline values: CDR1 MNHEY, CDR2 SMNVEV (reference sequence). General study findings and limits: At VDJ recombination sites, type 1 diabetes patients had fewer insertions and more deleted nucleotides. Significant though moderate, a shortening of TCRB CDR3s appeared in all four CD4+ subsets of Type 1 diabetes patients.

On this clone itself: The target antigen is unknown.

The isolated RNA, all of it, was reverse transcribed, so expressed TCRB transcripts were what got sequenced. Sequenced by immunoSEQ multiplex PCR; TCRdb stores in-frame clones only, minus some. This table has about 340,000 clones, about 13% appearing once. Sequencing was carried out using naive CD4+ T cells from blood. The TCR comes from a woman between 18 and 29 years old with type 1 diabetes. V gene TRBV27 combines with J gene TRBJ2-7; 14 bases are shared with TRBD2. This CDR3 is CASSPRLAGGLKQYF. Written as DNA, the CDR3 is TGTGCCAGCAGTCCACGACTAGCGGGAGGGTTAAAGCAGTACTTC.